These 8 T cell receptor beta chains came from one sample sequenced in a study of blood T cell repertoires in COVID-19. Sequencing was performed with immunoSEQ multiplex PCR; in TCRdb, only in-frame clones are kept and a portion is missing. The sample lists over 75,000 clones, 65% to 85% occurring once. The specimen sequenced was peripheral blood. All receptors come from a man aged 70 or older with acute or convalescent COVID-19.

The chain links TRBV27 to TRBJ1-2; 10 bases line up with TRBD1. This CDR3 contains 15 residues. Unmatched junction bases numbered 6, after V lost 4 bases and J lost 4 bases. Per the germline V gene, CDR1 is MNHEY and CDR2 is SMNVEV (reference sequence). Written as DNA, the CDR3 is TGTGCCAGCAGTTCCCCCGGGACAGGGGTCTATGGCTACACCTTC. It codes for CASSSPGTGVYGYTF.

The gene calls are TRBV5-1 and TRBJ2-2, with D perhaps matching TRBD1 (5 bases). V was shortened by 4 bases and J by 5 bases, with 12 bases between the two germline ends. The CDR3 consists of 14 residues. Germline V CDR1 and CDR2: SGHRS, YFSETQ. CDR3 nucleotides: TGCGCCAGCAGCCCCAGGGAAACTACCGGGGAGCTGTTTTTT. Its translation: CASSPRETTGELFF.

This clone was seen once. The V and J genes are TRBV27 and TRBJ1-2; TRBD1 matches 7 bases. The CDR3 spans 16 residues. Trimming took 0 bases from V and 4 from J; bases not matched to a gene: 8. Germline V gives CDR1 MNHEY, CDR2 SMNVEV (reference sequence). The CDR3 nucleotides are TGTGCCAGCAGTTTATCGGGGACAGAACGACTCTATGGCTACACCTTC. Protein: CASSLSGTERLYGYTF.

This chain uses TRBV2 with TRBJ2-1, with 11 bases fitting TRBD2. Per germline, CDR1 SNHLY and CDR2 FYNNEI. This CDR3 has 16 amino acids. V lost 7 bases and J lost 5; bases outside the gene matches: 10. The CDR3: CASIPRGLAANNEQFF. For the CDR3, the DNA is TGTGCCAGCATCCCGAGGGGACTAGCGGCCAACAATGAGCAGTTCTTC.

The chain recombines TRBV7-9 with TRBJ1-3; TRBD1 might be the D (6 bases). Germline V lookup: CDR1 SEHNR, CDR2 FQNEAQ (reference sequence). Trimming took off 5 bases at V and 0 bases at J, with 14 bases between the two ends. The CDR3 spans 16 residues. Written as DNA, the CDR3 is TGTGCCAGCAGCCCGGGGACACGGAGCTCTGGAAACACCATATATTTT. It encodes CASSPGTRSSGNTIYF.

The chain is built from TRBV11-2 and TRBJ1-2, with 7 positions matching TRBD1. This CDR3 is built from 13 residues. The ends lost 5 bases at V and 4 bases at J; junction bases unmatched: 4. Germline V lookup: CDR1 SGHAT, CDR2 FQNNGV. CDR3 sequence: CASSTGQIYGYTF. CDR3 DNA: TGTGCCAGCAGCACGGGACAGATCTATGGCTACACCTTC.

This clone was recorded a few times. The chain employs TRBV18 and TRBJ2-1; 7 bases are a match to TRBD2. CDR1 is KGHSH, CDR2 LQKENI, per germline. The CDR3 loop spans 15 amino acids. V shed 2 bases, J shed 7 bases, and the junction held 8 bases outside the gene matches. CDR3 sequence reads: CASSPSFRSGNEQFF. DNA of the CDR3: TGTGCCAGCTCACCAAGTTTTCGTAGCGGGAATGAGCAGTTCTTC. Full variable domain (outside the CDR3, taken from reference TRBV18 and TRBJ2-1): NAGVMQNPRHLVRRRGQEARLRCSPMKGHSHVYWYRQLPEEGLKFMVYLQKENIIDESGMPKERFSAEFPKEGPSILRIQQVVRGDSAAYFCASSPSFRSGNEQFFGPGTRLTVL.

The chain employs TRBV5-6 and TRBJ2-1; D might be TRBD2 (5 bases). CDR3 length: 16 amino acids. Germline loops: CDR1 SGHDT, CDR2 YYEEEE. The ends were cut back, 1 base at V and 0 bases at J, with 11 bases in the middle. CDR3 sequence (DNA): TGTGCCAGCAGCTTGTTGGTAGCGAGCTCCTACAATGAGCAGTTCTTC. It encodes CASSLLVASSYNEQFF.